The text below deals with one T cell receptor (beta chain). Antigen: not known. Germline V lookup: CDR1 MNHEY, CDR2 SVGAGI. V lost 5 bases and J 6 bases, leaving 15 bases between the germline ends. This CDR3 spans 14 amino acids. It was with 60 Vbeta and 13 Jbeta primers that the PCR ran. The repertoire was sequenced with immunoSEQ multiplex PCR; TCRdb's copy has only in-frame clones and lacks some. This table lists 170,000 or so clones. These data come from a study of cytomegalovirus exposure and HLA in healthy donors. Overall study results and limits: For TCR beta chains, V- and J-gene trimming was later linked to a missense DCLRE1C variant.

These donors counted as nominally healthy when sampled, but unrecorded immune exposures were likely. Sequenced material: PBMCs. This rearrangement joins TRBV6-5 to TRBJ2-3, with unresolved D. This clonotype was obtained from a man aged 30-40 years in good health and CMV-seronegative. The CDR3 DNA follows: TGTGCCAGCAGTCCCGTAGCTCACCGTGATACGCAGTATTTT. Its protein product is CASSPVAHRDTQYF.